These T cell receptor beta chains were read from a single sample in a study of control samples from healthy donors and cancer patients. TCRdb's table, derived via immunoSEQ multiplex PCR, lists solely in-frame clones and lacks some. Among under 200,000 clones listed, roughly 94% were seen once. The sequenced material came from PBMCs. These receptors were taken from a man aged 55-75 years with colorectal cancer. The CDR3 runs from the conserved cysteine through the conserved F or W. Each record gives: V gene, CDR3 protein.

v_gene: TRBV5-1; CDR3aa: CASSLKTGRDTDTQYF
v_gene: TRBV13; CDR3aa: CASSQTGGGNTIYF
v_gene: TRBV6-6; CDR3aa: CASSYSDRGNDGYTF
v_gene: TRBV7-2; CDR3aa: CASSLRTGSNQPQHF
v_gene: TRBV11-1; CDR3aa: CASSLLKRYEQYF
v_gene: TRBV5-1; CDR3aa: CASSPRTPDEQYF
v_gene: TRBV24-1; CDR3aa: CATSELSGIPYNEQFF
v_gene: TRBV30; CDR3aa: CAWTTGGRVSEAFF
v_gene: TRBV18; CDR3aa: CASSPPAGADTEAFF
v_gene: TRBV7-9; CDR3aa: CASSLGTGLYSNQPQHF
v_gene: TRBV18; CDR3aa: CASSPSPAGANTGELFF
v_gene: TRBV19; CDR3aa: CASSSGTGGSGGYTF
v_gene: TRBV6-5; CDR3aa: CASSYGPSGNTIYF
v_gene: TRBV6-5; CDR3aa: CASTESGSGELFF
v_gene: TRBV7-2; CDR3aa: CASSPDRFQETQYF
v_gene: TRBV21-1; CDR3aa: CASSKERTANNTEAFF
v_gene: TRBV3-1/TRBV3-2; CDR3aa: CASSLQGGQYGYTF
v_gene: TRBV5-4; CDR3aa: CASSLARGGNIYNEQFF
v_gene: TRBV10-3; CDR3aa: CAIGTDGNTIYF
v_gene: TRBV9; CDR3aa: CASSVLGGGGNTIYF
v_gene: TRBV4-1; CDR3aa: CASSQDRGQISTDTQYF
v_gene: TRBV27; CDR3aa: CASSFRGGGETQYF
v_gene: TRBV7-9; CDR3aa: CASSFTGGGELFF
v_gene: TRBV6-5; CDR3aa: CASSYRTTRGAGGYTF
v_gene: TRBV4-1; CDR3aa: CASSQVELGGYTF
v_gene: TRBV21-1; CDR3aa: CASSKGQNTEAFF
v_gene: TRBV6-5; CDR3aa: CASSYSASSYNEQFF
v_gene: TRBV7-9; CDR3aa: CASSLATVSYEQYF
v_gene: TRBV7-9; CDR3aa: CASSLSNRGLDGYTF
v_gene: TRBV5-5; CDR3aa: CASSSPTENSPLHF
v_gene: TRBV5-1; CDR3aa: CASSTHRGPYEQYF
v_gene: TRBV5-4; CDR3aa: CASSYGYTF
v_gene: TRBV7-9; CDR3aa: CASSLEGGARF
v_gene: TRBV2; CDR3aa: CASSEARKPYYGYTF
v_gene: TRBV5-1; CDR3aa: CASRQELGYTF
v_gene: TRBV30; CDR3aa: CAWRDTHEQYF
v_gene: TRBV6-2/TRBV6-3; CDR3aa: CASRWTNYGYTF
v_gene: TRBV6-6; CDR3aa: CASTFRESFDEQFF
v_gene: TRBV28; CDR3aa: CASSLWRQGAIGGYTF
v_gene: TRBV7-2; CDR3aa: CASSFGQGSSDEQYF
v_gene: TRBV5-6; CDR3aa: CASRSGNSPLHF
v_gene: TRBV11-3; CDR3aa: CASSPDSGGELFF
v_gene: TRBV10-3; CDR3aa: CAISADSPVGYTF
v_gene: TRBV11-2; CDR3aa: CASSLAGTGGGSDTQYF
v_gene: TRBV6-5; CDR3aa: CATSLGRLEMETQYF
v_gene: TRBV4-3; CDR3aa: CASSFRKRGGRGTDTQYF
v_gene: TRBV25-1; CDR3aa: CASSEYGGGGYTF
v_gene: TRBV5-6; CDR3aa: CASRTGDPAYEQYF
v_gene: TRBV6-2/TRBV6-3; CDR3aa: CASSYSGGALFF
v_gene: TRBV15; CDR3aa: CATSREAGQGWAGNTIYF